This T cell receptor (beta chain) appears in the sequencing data of a study of human T cells and chemical hapten exposure. The wider study: Diphenylcyclopropenone was applied weekly to patients' scalps across the roughly 24-week study.

The germline V and J ends were trimmed by 1 base and 1 base, with 7 bases remaining between them. Looked up from germline, CDR1 is MGHDK and CDR2 is SYGVNS. This CDR3 has 15 residues. Stated time point: patch test 3, about 24 weeks after DPC sensitization. The treatment here: therapeutic diphenylcyclopropenone sensitization with weekly scalp DPC. Each patch-test visit's blood sample preceded patch application. Unfractionated whole blood yielded the extracted total RNA. One entry per CDR3 protein, called by TCRdb with MiXCR from the RACE reads. Among 55,000 to 80,000 distinct CDR3 sequences, about 10% were seen once, and the ten largest hold approximately 2%.

J is TRBJ2-2 and V is TRBV25-1; D not resolved. The sequence derives from a woman aged 25 to 39 with alopecia areata. Some clones in this sample may be carry-over from other donors' samples. The specimen comprised whole blood, sampled in connection with sensitization to the hapten diphenylcyclopropenone (DPC). CDR3 sequence: CASSESVRNTGELFF. CDR3 bases: TGTGCCAGCAGTGAATCGGTCAGGAACACCGGGGAGCTGTTTTTT.